This T cell receptor beta chain was recovered during a study of graft-versus-host responses after intestinal transplantation. As for the study in general: Induction using anti-thymocyte globulin, followed by tacrolimus and steroids for approximately three years, was given to all recipients.

Study-level results: GvH clones detected in recipient marrow included some appearing first in ileum or blood. Early post-transplant HvG declines showed an association with peak circulating GvH clone levels.

Trimming removed 7 bases from V and 2 bases from J; junction bases left unmatched: 7. This CDR3 has 14 residues. Germline CDR1 is ENHRY and CDR2 is SYGVKD. Comments on this clone: Antigen unknown.

Method: immunoSEQ multiplex PCR; TCRdb's copy keeps in-frame clones and lacks some. The sample shows about 50,000 clones, about four fifths of them seen only once. V gene TRBV10-3 combines with J gene TRBJ2-7; 8 bases are a match to TRBD1. The receptor was isolated from a human donor who was the organ donor for an intestinal transplant. Source: unstimulated CD4+ T cells sorted from spleen or lymph node cells, taken before transplant. This chain's CDR3 is CAITRTGSPYEQYF. In DNA, the CDR3 is TGTGCCATCACCAGGACAGGGTCTCCCTACGAGCAGTACTTC.